A single sample is the source of the 30 T cell receptor beta chains below, sequenced in a study of T cells in Graves' hyperthyroidism and ophthalmopathy. The TCR beta CDR3 regions underwent amplification using RNA transcripts as the source. Initially, a first-round RT-PCR of the TCR CDR3 employed the HTBI primer set. Via MiXCR, TCRdb re-called the multiplex PCR reads, giving one row per CDR3 protein. In the table there are hundreds of thousands of distinct CDR3 sequences, roughly 45% of which are singletons. Material: peripheral blood or thyroid tissue (not recorded which). The receptors derive from an adult man with Graves' disease, either hyperthyroidism or ophthalmopathy (not recorded which).

There are many counts of this clonotype. V gene TRBV9 combines with J gene TRBJ1-6; D is undetermined. CDR1 SGDLS and CDR2 YYNGEE come from the germline V gene. Trimming removed 0 bases at V and 7 bases at J, with 14 bases between. This CDR3 spans 16 amino acids. In DNA form, the CDR3 reads TGTGCCAGCAGCGTAGGAGGGAGGGTAGAGAATTCACCCCTCCACTTT. Protein product: CASSVGGRVENSPLHF.

The CDR3: CSARVPGQGKTQYF. DNA of the CDR3: TGCAGTGCTAGAGTCCCGGGCCAGGGGAAGACCCAGTACTTC. The chain is built from TRBV20-1 and TRBJ2-5, with D perhaps TRBD1 (6 bases). CDR3 size: 14 residues. V gave up 1 base and J gave up 6 bases, with 15 bases separating them. Germline loops: CDR1 DFQATT, CDR2 SNEGSKA (reference sequence).

The table lists this clonotype with a few counts. The chain couples TRBV20-1 to TRBJ2-5, with D possibly being TRBD1 (7 bases). Germline lookup yields CDR1 DFQATT and CDR2 SNEGSKA (reference sequence). V was cut by 0 bases and J by 1 base, with 12 bases left in between. This CDR3 contains 15 residues. CDR3 protein: CSARDARGVQETQYF. The CDR3 region has the DNA TGCAGTGCTAGAGACGCCAGGGGGGTCCAAGAGACCCAGTACTTC.

The chain employs TRBV29-1 and TRBJ1-4; D call uncertain. The V end was cut by 5 bases, the J end by 6 bases, with 16 bases between. Per germline, CDR1 SQVTM and CDR2 ANQGSEA. CDR3 length equals 14 residues. CDR3 in amino acids: CSVTFPPGDEKLFF. The CDR3 coding sequence is TGCAGCGTTACTTTCCCTCCTGGGGATGAAAAACTGTTTTTT.

This clonotype was seen ten or more times. The V and J genes are TRBV2 and TRBJ1-5; no firm D call. The germline gives CDR1 SNHLY, CDR2 FYNNEI. The CDR3 loop spans 14 amino acids. Trimming stripped 7 bases from V and 0 bases from J, with 10 bases between. DNA for the CDR3: TGTGCCAGCAACGGGCCCTATAGCAATCAGCCCCAGCATTTT. Translated, it gives CASNGPYSNQPQHF.

This clonotype turned up a few times. This chain uses TRBV5-4 with TRBJ1-5; D is perhaps TRBD1 (6 bases). The germline V gene has CDR1 SGHNT and CDR2 YYREEE (reference sequence). Trimming took off 7 bases at V and 1 base at J, with 9 bases between the two ends. CDR3 length: 13 amino acids. CDR3 region: CASYRVSNQPQHF. The CDR3 nucleotides are TGTGCCAGCTACAGGGTAAGCAATCAGCCCCAGCATTTT.

CDR3 residues: CSATDRFHGAGYYEQYF. CDR3 DNA: TGCAGTGCTACGGACAGGTTTCATGGTGCGGGATACTACGAGCAGTACTTC. This chain links TRBV20-1 with TRBJ2-7, with D possibly matching TRBD1 (7 bases). Germline lookup yields CDR1 DFQATT and CDR2 SNEGSKA (reference sequence). V was trimmed by 4 bases and J by 3 bases, leaving 25 bases between them. CDR3 length: 17 residues.

The genes are TRBV6-4 and TRBJ2-5; 12 bases fit TRBD1. The CDR3 extends over 15 amino acids. Germline CDR1 MRHNA, CDR2 SNTAGT. Trimming removed 11 bases from V and 5 bases from J; junction bases left unmatched: 12. The CDR3 nucleotides read TGTGCCGTCCGTACCGGGACAGGGGGCGCGGAGACCCAGTACTTC. It yields the protein CAVRTGTGGAETQYF.

The rearrangement uses TRBV6-5 and TRBJ1-6; TRBD1 might be the D (5 bases). The CDR3 sequence is 16 residues long. V was cut by 6 bases and J by 9 bases, with 21 bases left in between. The germline gives CDR1 MNHEY, CDR2 SVGAGI. For the CDR3, the DNA is TGTGCCAGCAGGCCTCAACAGGAGGTGTATGTTTCACCCCTCCACTTT. Translation: CASRPQQEVYVSPLHF.

A remark on this clonotype: This likely comes from a read error, as the CDR3 has no conserved phenylalanine or tryptophan at its end. The DNA is left out, because the CDR3 cannot be placed on it with certainty; the CDR3 is given as TCRdb lists it. The chain joins TRBV24-1 to TRBJ1-6. Termini included, the CDR3 measures 8 amino acids. Per the germline V gene, CDR1 is KGHDR and CDR2 is SFDVKD. The CDR3 region is CATSDPSL.

There are a few counts of this clonotype. The chain is built from TRBV2 and TRBJ1-1, with 7 bases that match TRBD1. The CDR3 has 14 amino acids. CDR1 and CDR2 (germline): SNHLY, FYNNEI. V gave up 5 bases and J gave up 7 bases; unmatched junction bases: 10. CDR3 bases: TGTGCCAGCAGTTACTCAGGGGGAGGTGGTGAAGCTTTCTTT. Protein sequence: CASSYSGGGGEAFF.

The J gene is TRBJ1-3, the V gene TRBV20-1; TRBD1 is a possible D gene (5 bases). The CDR3 runs to 15 residues. Germline V CDR1 and CDR2: DFQATT, SNEGSKA (reference sequence). Deletions cut 6 bases from V and 0 bases from J, with 15 bases between. In nucleotides, the CDR3 is TGCAGTGCGGAGGGGCGGGGCGACTCTGGAAACACCATATATTTT. Protein sequence: CSAEGRGDSGNTIYF.

The V and J genes are TRBV12-3 or TRBV12-4 and TRBJ2-7, with 8 bases fitting TRBD2. The trim removed 3 bases at V and 5 bases at J, leaving 9 bases unmatched. The CDR3 has 15 amino acids. This chain's CDR3 is CASSFSTGRVDEQYF. Here the CDR3 DNA reads TGTGCCAGCAGTTTTAGTACCGGGAGGGTAGACGAGCAGTACTTC.

To note about this clonotype: The limits of the CDR3 on the DNA are not certain, so only TCRdb's listed CDR3 is given. The V and J genes are TRBV29-1 and TRBJ1-2; TRBD1 is the table's D call, not checked against the DNA. Looked up from germline, CDR1 is SQVTM and CDR2 is ANQGSEA. Ends included, the CDR3 has 12 residues. The CDR3 sequence is CSPAKVGGGNTF.

This clonotype was observed a handful of times. This chain joins TRBV5-1 and TRBJ1-1, with D possibly TRBD1 on 5 matching bases. The germline gives CDR1 SGHRS, CDR2 YFSETQ. V lost 0 bases and J lost 5, with 11 bases in between. The CDR3 is 14 residues long. For the CDR3, the DNA is TGCGCCAGCAGCTTGGTACGGGGCCCAACTGAAGCTTTCTTT. It encodes CASSLVRGPTEAFF.

This clonotype was seen a handful of times. The gene calls are TRBV5-1 and TRBJ1-2; weak D call: TRBD1 (6 bases). The V end lost 0 bases, the J end lost 4 bases, and 13 bases lay between the germline ends. In germline, CDR1 is SGHRS, CDR2 YFSETQ. The CDR3 is made up of 15 amino acids. The CDR3 DNA reads TGCGCCAGCAGCTTGGATCCAGGGACACTCTATGGCTACACCTTC. This codes for CASSLDPGTLYGYTF.

This clonotype has only a few counts. This chain connects TRBV10-3 to TRBJ2-5; tentative D call: TRBD1 (6 bases). The CDR3 length is 13 residues. Germline CDR1 ENHRY, CDR2 SYGVKD. The ends were cut back, 8 bases at V and 2 bases at J, with 12 bases in the middle. CDR3 nucleotide sequence: TGTGCCATCGGTCGGGACACACAAGAGACCCAGTACTTC. This sequence encodes CAIGRDTQETQYF.

The chain employs TRBV15 and TRBJ1-3, with D possibly matching TRBD1 (5 bases). V was cut by 1 base and J by 8 bases, with 12 bases left in between. The CDR3 contains 14 residues. CDR1 and CDR2 (germline): LNHNV, YYDKDF (reference sequence). The DNA of the CDR3 is TGTGCCACCAGCAGAGGCCCAGGGTGGGACACCATATATTTT. Translating gives CATSRGPGWDTIYF.

The chain carries TRBV11-1 and TRBJ1-2; maybe TRBD1 (6 bases). CDR1 is SGHAT, CDR2 FQDESV, per germline (reference sequence). Trimming took off 6 bases at V and 3 bases at J, with 11 bases between the two ends. The CDR3 runs to 13 residues. The CDR3 protein is CASRAGDHYGYTF. The CDR3 coding sequence is TGTGCCAGCAGGGCAGGGGACCACTATGGCTACACCTTC.

This clonotype was counted at least ten times. The chain recombines TRBV29-1 with TRBJ1-1, with 8 bases that match TRBD1. Germline trimming cut 3 bases from V and 3 bases from J; bases unmatched to any gene: 3. The CDR3 contains 13 residues. Germline V gives CDR1 SQVTM, CDR2 ANQGSEA. CDR3: CSVELQGDTEAFF. In DNA form, the CDR3 reads TGCAGCGTTGAGCTACAGGGGGACACTGAAGCTTTCTTT.

The genes are TRBV20-1 and TRBJ2-2; D may be TRBD2 (6 bases). The CDR3 has 13 residues. Per germline, CDR1 DFQATT and CDR2 SNEGSKA (reference sequence). Trimming took 6 bases from V and 6 from J, leaving 14 bases between them. The CDR3 DNA reads TGCAGTGCGGCGGGGACTTTGTCCGGGGAGCTGTTTTTT. Amino acid sequence: CSAAGTLSGELFF.

This clonotype has ten or more counts. J is TRBJ1-3 and V is TRBV12-3 or TRBV12-4; 7 bases are a match to TRBD1. The V gene end was trimmed by 4 bases and the J gene end by 2 bases; junction bases not matched to a gene: 2. The CDR3 covers 14 residues. The CDR3 sequence: CASSSGGTGNTIYF. CDR3 in DNA: TGTGCCAGCAGTTCAGGGGGGACTGGAAACACCATATATTTT.

The chain combines TRBV7-9 with TRBJ1-2, with D maybe TRBD1 (6 bases). The CDR3 extends over 15 amino acids. V was pared by 1 base and J by 5 bases, with 14 bases between. The V gene's germline CDR1 is SEHNR and CDR2 FQNEAQ (reference sequence). The CDR3 region has the DNA TGTGCCAGCAGCTTAGAGGGGGAAATGGAGTATGGCTACACCTTC. This translates into CASSLEGEMEYGYTF.

This chain connects TRBV11-2 to TRBJ1-4; 9 nucleotides match TRBD1. This CDR3 has 13 amino acids. Trimming removed 1 base from V and 10 bases from J; junction bases left unmatched: 1. Germline V gene lookup returns CDR1 SGHAT and CDR2 FQNNGV. Here the CDR3 reads CASSLVTGGKLFF. The CDR3 DNA follows: TGTGCCAGCAGCTTAGTGACAGGGGGAAAACTGTTTTTT.

Points on this clonotype: This is likely a read error, given that the CDR3 carries no conserved phenylalanine or tryptophan at its end. This chain links TRBV7-3 with TRBJ1-1; D is unclear. Trimming shortened V by 4 bases and J by 0 bases, and 6 bases separated the two germline ends. Germline CDR1 and CDR2: SGHTA and FQGTGA. The CDR3 extends over 13 amino acids. CDR3 sequence: CASSSTMNTEAFL. The CDR3 DNA is TGTGCCAGCAGCTCGACGATGAACACTGAAGCTTTCCTT.

The sample holds many counts of this clonotype. The chain uses TRBV2 and TRBJ1-5, with D possibly TRBD1 on 6 matching bases. Germline CDR1 and CDR2: SNHLY and FYNNEI. Between the trimmed V and J ends, which lost 4 bases and 0 bases, there was a span of 10 bases. The CDR3 extends over 15 amino acids. The CDR3 nucleotides read TGTGCCAGCAGTGGGCAGGGGATTAGCAATCAGCCCCAGCATTTT. It is translated as CASSGQGISNQPQHF.

In its sample, this clonotype was seen a few times. J is TRBJ1-4 and V is TRBV13; 9 bases line up with TRBD1. There are 16 residues in the CDR3. Germline CDR1 PRHDT, CDR2 FYEKMQ (reference sequence). The ends lost 0 bases at V and 7 bases at J; junction bases unmatched: 6. The CDR3: CASSLGGTGRSEKLFF. The CDR3 DNA is TGTGCCAGCAGCTTAGGTGGGACAGGGAGGAGTGAAAAACTGTTTTTT.

This clonotype appeared many times. V and J are TRBV7-2 and TRBJ1-1; D is unclear. Trimming cost V 5 bases and J 6 bases, with 13 bases left between them. CDR1 is SGHTA, CDR2 FQGNSA, per germline. The CDR3 totals 13 residues. CDR3 sequence (DNA): TGTGCCAGCAGCGTGGGAACGTACGCTGAAGCTTTCTTT. Translating it yields CASSVGTYAEAFF.

The V and J genes are TRBV2 and TRBJ1-6, with D possibly being TRBD1 (6 bases). V lost 4 bases and J lost 7, with 14 bases in between. The CDR3 covers 15 residues. The germline gives CDR1 SNHLY, CDR2 FYNNEI. CDR3 sequence (DNA): TGTGCCAGCAGTGCGGTCGGGGGCGCGAATTCACCCCTCCACTTT. This codes for CASSAVGGANSPLHF.

The chain couples TRBV20-1 to TRBJ1-5; unclear D gene. Germline CDR1 reads DFQATT; CDR2 reads SNEGSKA (reference sequence). V was trimmed by 8 bases and J by 3 bases, leaving 11 bases between them. CDR3 length equals 12 residues. CDR3 region: CSLTGDNQPQHF. CDR3 nucleotide sequence: TGCAGTTTAACTGGTGACAATCAGCCCCAGCATTTT.